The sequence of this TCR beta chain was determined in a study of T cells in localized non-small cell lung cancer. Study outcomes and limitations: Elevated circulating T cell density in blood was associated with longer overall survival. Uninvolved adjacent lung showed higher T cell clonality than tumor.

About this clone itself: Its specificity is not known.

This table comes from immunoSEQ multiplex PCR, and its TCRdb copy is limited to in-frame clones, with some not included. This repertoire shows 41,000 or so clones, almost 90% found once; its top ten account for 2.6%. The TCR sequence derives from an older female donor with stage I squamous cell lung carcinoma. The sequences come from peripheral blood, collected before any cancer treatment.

The CDR3 here is CASSFRYDLGSGNQPQHF. The CDR3 nucleotides are TGTGCCAGCAGTTTTCGGTATGACCTAGGGTCTGGCAATCAGCCCCAGCATTTT. The rearrangement uses TRBV27 and TRBJ1-5; D unresolved. The V gene lost 3 bases and the J gene lost 2 bases, with 20 bases spanning the gap. CDR1 and CDR2 (germline): MNHEY, SMNVEV (reference sequence). The CDR3 spans 18 residues.